This is a list of T cell receptor beta chains from one sample in a study of cytomegalovirus exposure and HLA in healthy donors. Data came from immunoSEQ multiplex PCR; TCRdb stores just in-frame clones and leaves some out. The sample consists of around 170,000 clones, more than 65% of them appearing once. The specimen sequenced was PBMCs. The receptor source for this set is a man in his fifties in good health and CMV-seropositive. Both conserved end residues are part of each CDR3. A D gene is named only where the DNA matches it firmly. Size tells how often a clone was seen (once, few, many) or the class of an expanded clone, and some rows leave it out.

.	.	TRBV6-6	15	TRBJ1-4	CASSYLRGENEKLFF	TGTGCCAGCAGTTACCTCAGGGGCGAGAATGAAAAACTGTTTTTT
once	.	TRBV18	14	TRBJ1-2	CASSPAGANYGYTF	TGTGCCAGCTCACCTGCGGGGGCGAACTATGGCTACACCTTC
.	.	TRBV19	12	TRBJ1-5	CASSRAPQPQHF	TGTGCCAGTAGTAGGGCCCCTCAGCCCCAGCATTTT
.	.	TRBV5-4	15	TRBJ2-2	CASSLGGRNTGELFF	TGTGCCAGCAGCTTGGGGGGCCGAAACACCGGGGAGCTGTTTTTT
few	TRBD2	TRBV6-1	15	TRBJ2-7	CASSSKASGVYEQYF	TGTGCCAGCAGTTCCAAGGCTAGCGGAGTCTACGAGCAGTACTTC
.	.	TRBV6-4	15	TRBJ2-3	CASSAEQASTDTQYF	TGTGCCAGCAGTGCGGAACAGGCTAGCACAGATACGCAGTATTTT
once	TRBD1	TRBV2	15	TRBJ2-1	CASSAGTGATDEQFF	TGTGCCAGCAGTGCCGGGACAGGGGCCACCGATGAGCAGTTCTTC
.	TRBD1	TRBV9	15	TRBJ2-7	CASSVSQGADYEQYF	TGTGCCAGCAGCGTTTCACAGGGGGCGGACTACGAGCAGTACTTC
.	TRBD2	TRBV29-1	17	TRBJ2-3	CSVGLAGGPHSTDTQYF	TGCAGCGTTGGGCTAGCGGGGGGGCCCCATAGCACAGATACGCAGTATTTT
.	TRBD1	TRBV2	15	TRBJ1-2	CASRLRQGGSYGYTF	TGTGCCAGCAGACTCAGACAGGGGGGCTCATATGGCTACACCTTC
.	TRBD2	TRBV7-6	17	TRBJ2-5	CASSAPRLAGGTETQYF	TGTGCCAGCAGCGCCCCCAGACTAGCGGGGGGAACAGAGACCCAGTACTTC
.	.	TRBV10-2	11	TRBJ1-1	CASSDRAEAFF	TGCGCCAGCAGTGACAGGGCTGAAGCTTTCTTT
.	TRBD2	TRBV4-1	16	TRBJ2-7	CASSQEATSGFYEQYF	TGCGCCAGCAGCCAAGAGGCGACTAGCGGGTTCTACGAGCAGTACTTC
.	TRBD2	TRBV7-2	15	TRBJ2-5	CASSFAAGAQETQYF	TGTGCCAGCAGCTTTGCGGCGGGAGCCCAAGAGACCCAGTACTTC
few	TRBD1	TRBV4-1	14	TRBJ2-3	CASSQVTGGDTQYF	TGCGCCAGCAGCCAAGTAACAGGGGGAGATACGCAGTATTTT
.	.	TRBV5-1	15	TRBJ2-1	CASSLRDSAYNEQFF	TGCGCCAGCAGCCTCCGGGACTCTGCCTACAATGAGCAGTTCTTC
.	.	TRBV18	14	TRBJ1-2	CASSPSTGSHGYTF	TGTGCCAGCTCACCCTCCACAGGGAGCCATGGCTACACCTTC
.	.	TRBV19	12	TRBJ1-1	CASSMVDRERLF	TGTGCCAGTAGTATGGTTGACCGGGAGAGACTCTTT
.	TRBD1	TRBV18	14	TRBJ1-6	CASSLGQGYSPLHF	TGTGCCAGCTCCTTGGGACAGGGTTATTCACCCCTCCACTTT
few	.	TRBV2	18	TRBJ1-5	CASSEKYGRGYSNQPQHF	TGTGCCAGCAGTGAAAAGTATGGACGGGGGTATAGCAATCAGCCCCAGCATTTT
.	.	TRBV5-1	14	TRBJ2-5	CASSLRQGQETQYF	TGCGCCAGCAGCTTGAGACAAGGACAAGAGACCCAGTACTTC
.	.	TRBV7-2	14	TRBJ1-4	CASSSDRINEKLFF	TGTGCCAGCAGCTCCGACAGAATAAATGAAAAACTGTTTTTT
.	TRBD1	TRBV4-1	14	TRBJ1-2	CASSQAGQSYGYTF	TGCGCCAGCAGCCAAGCGGGACAGTCCTATGGCTACACCTTC
.	.	TRBV27	13	TRBJ2-7	CASSLWSSYEQYF	TGTGCCAGCAGTTTGTGGAGCTCCTACGAGCAGTACTTC
.	TRBD1	TRBV29-1	14	TRBJ1-1	CSVEGDSRNTEAFF	TGCAGCGTTGAGGGGGACAGCCGGAACACTGAAGCTTTCTTT
.	TRBD2	TRBV19	16	TRBJ2-1	CASSQFPSGTGGEQFF	TGTGCCAGTAGTCAATTCCCTAGCGGGACCGGAGGTGAGCAGTTCTTC
.	.	TRBV30	14	TRBJ2-5	CACTKNRGQEAQYF	TGTGCCTGCACCAAGAACCGGGGACAAGAGGCCCAGTACTTC
.	.	TRBV5-1	15	TRBJ1-2	CASSKGNGANYGYTF	TGCGCCAGCTCAAAAGGCAACGGAGCTAACTATGGCTACACCTTC
.	.	TRBV10-3	13	TRBJ1-1	CAISGQEHSEAFF	TGTGCCATCAGTGGACAGGAGCATTCGGAGGCTTTCTTT
.	.	TRBV10-2	12	TRBJ1-3	CASSSAGNTIYF	TGCGCCAGCAGTTCAGCTGGAAACACCATATATTTT
.	.	TRBV7-9	15	TRBJ1-6	CASSLRGTYNSPLHF	TGTGCCAGCAGCTTACGGGGGACCTATAATTCACCCCTCCACTTT
.	.	TRBV7-2	14	TRBJ1-1	CASRPNRANTEAFF	TGTGCCAGCAGACCTAACAGGGCGAACACTGAAGCTTTCTTT
.	TRBD2	TRBV27	17	TRBJ2-1	CASRKRLAGGNTNEQFF	TGTGCCAGCAGGAAGAGACTAGCGGGGGGCAACACCAATGAGCAGTTCTTC
.	TRBD1	TRBV18	15	TRBJ2-7	CASSPWDRAGDEQYF	TGTGCCAGCTCACCCTGGGACAGGGCAGGAGACGAGCAGTACTTC
.	TRBD1	TRBV7-6	13	TRBJ1-6	CATRDRVASPLHF	TGTGCCACGCGGGACAGGGTGGCTTCACCCCTCCACTTT
once	TRBD1	TRBV4-1	16	TRBJ2-7	CASSHTPDRELDEQYF	TGCGCCAGCAGCCACACGCCCGACAGGGAACTCGACGAGCAGTACTTC
.	TRBD1	TRBV28	13	TRBJ1-2	CASSAQGLNGYTF	TGTGCCAGCAGCGCACAGGGGCTCAATGGCTACACCTTC
.	.	TRBV7-6	18	TRBJ1-5	CASSFSPGGGSGDQPQHF	TGTGCCAGCAGCTTCTCGCCCGGGGGGGGGTCGGGAGATCAGCCCCAGCATTTT
.	.	TRBV27	15	TRBJ2-3	CASSSRDGTYGTQYF	TGTGCCAGCAGTTCCCGGGACGGGACTTATGGTACGCAGTATTTT
.	TRBD1	TRBV18	16	TRBJ2-1	CASSRSTGGINNEQFF	TGTGCCAGCTCCCGAAGCACAGGGGGAATTAACAATGAGCAGTTCTTC
few	.	TRBV9	19	TRBJ2-3	CASSVGRLARLSNADTQYF	TGTGCCAGCAGCGTAGGGCGTCTAGCGCGTTTAAGTAACGCAGATACGCAGTATTTT
.	TRBD1	TRBV27	16	TRBJ1-1	CASSSLQGGLNTEAFF	TGTGCCAGCAGTTCGCTCCAGGGGGGCTTGAACACTGAAGCTTTCTTT
.	TRBD2	TRBV7-3	15	TRBJ2-2	CASSLIAGNTGELFF	TGTGCCAGCAGCTTAATAGCGGGGAACACCGGGGAGCTGTTTTTT
once	TRBD2	TRBV7-2	17	TRBJ2-5	CASSSGTSGRLVETQYF	TGTGCCAGCAGCTCGGGGACTAGCGGGAGGCTCGTGGAGACCCAGTACTTC
.	TRBD1	TRBV5-1	14	TRBJ1-5	CASSLEGGRQPQHF	TGCGCCAGCAGCTTGGAAGGGGGCCGGCAGCCCCAGCATTTT
.	.	TRBV9	16	TRBJ2-3	CASSSGLPPEADTQYF	TGTGCCAGCAGCTCGGGACTCCCGCCGGAGGCAGATACGCAGTATTTT
few	.	TRBV4-3	14	TRBJ2-7	CASSQERSSYEQYF	TGCGCCAGCAGCCAAGAACGCAGCTCCTACGAGCAGTACTTC
.	.	TRBV21-1	17	TRBJ1-3	CASSKRPDRKTGNTIYF	TGTGCCAGCAGCAAAAGACCGGACAGAAAGACTGGAAACACCATATATTTT
few	TRBD2	TRBV7-2	16	TRBJ2-2	CASSLGSGRATGELFF	TGTGCCAGCAGCTTGGGGAGCGGGAGAGCAACCGGGGAGCTGTTTTTT
.	.	TRBV28	12	TRBJ2-7	CASSLLSAEQYF	TGTGCCAGCAGTTTACTATCTGCCGAGCAGTACTTC